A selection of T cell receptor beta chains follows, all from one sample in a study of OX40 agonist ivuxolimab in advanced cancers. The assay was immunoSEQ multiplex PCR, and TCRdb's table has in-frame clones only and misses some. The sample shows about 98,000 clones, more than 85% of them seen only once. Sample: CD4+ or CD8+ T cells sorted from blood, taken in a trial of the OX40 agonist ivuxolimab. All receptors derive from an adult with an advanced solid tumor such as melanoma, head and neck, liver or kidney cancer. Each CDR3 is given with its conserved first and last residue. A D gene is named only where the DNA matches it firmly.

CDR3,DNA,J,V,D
CASSLGGNSNQPQHF,TGTGCCAGCAGTTTAGGGGGTAATAGCAATCAGCCCCAGCATTTT,TRBJ1-5,TRBV28,.
CASREQDYSPLHF,TGTGCCAGCAGGGAACAGGATTATTCACCCCTCCACTTT,TRBJ1-6,TRBV6-4,.
CASSLLGPNEQFF,TGTGCCAGCAGCTTACTAGGTCCCAATGAGCAGTTCTTC,TRBJ2-1,TRBV7-6,.
CASSSGPSGTDTQYF,TGTGCCAGCAGCTCCGGACCCTCGGGCACAGATACGCAGTATTTT,TRBJ2-3,TRBV7-2,.
CASSWDTHTDTQYF,TGTGCCAGCAGCTGGGACACCCACACAGATACGCAGTATTTT,TRBJ2-3,TRBV7-2,.
CASSYSWGAGQPQHF,TGTGCCAGCAGTTACTCGTGGGGGGCGGGTCAGCCCCAGCATTTT,TRBJ1-5,TRBV6-6,.
CAISDGDYSPLHF,TGTGCCATCAGTGATGGGGATTATTCACCCCTCCACTTT,TRBJ1-6,TRBV10-3,.
CASSQGARTEAFF,TGTGCCAGCAGCCAGGGGGCGCGGACTGAAGCTTTCTTT,TRBJ1-1,TRBV5-6,TRBD1
CASSIDLVSTIKAGANQPQHF,TGTGCCAGTAGTATCGATCTGGTGTCTACAATAAAGGCAGGGGCTAATCAGCCCCAGCATTTT,TRBJ1-5,TRBV19,.
CASSPRTGKAFF,TGTGCCAGCAGCCCCAGGACAGGGAAAGCTTTCTTT,TRBJ1-1,TRBV13,TRBD1